This T cell receptor (beta chain) was captured by sequencing in a study of spatial heterogeneity in lung cancer. From the 5' RACE reads, TCRdb called clonotypes with MiXCR, one entry per CDR3 protein. The sample records around 66,000 distinct CDR3 sequences, roughly 6.6% being singletons. In its sample, this clonotype was seen many times. The V gene's germline CDR1 is SGHTA and CDR2 FQGNSA. The V end lost 2 bases, the J end lost 5 bases, and 12 bases lay between the germline ends. There are 15 residues in the CDR3. Time point here: sample taken at primary tumor resection. The study sequenced unsorted whole RNA from tumor, nontumor lung or frozen PBMC.

V usage is TRBV7-2 and J usage is TRBJ1-4; D not certain. The sequencing used PBMCs, collected at surgery. The clonotype comes from a female donor with early-stage non-small cell lung cancer. The DNA of the CDR3 is TGTGCCAGCAGCTTATCGGGTCCGATAAATGAAAAACTGTTTTTT. Its protein is CASSLSGPINEKLFF.